Listed below are T cell receptor beta chains from one sample, sequenced in a study of blood T cell repertoires in COVID-19. Here immunoSEQ multiplex PCR was the method, and the copy in TCRdb shows in-frame clones only, minus some. The repertoire holds approximately 120,000 clones, with about 94% as singletons. Sequencing input: peripheral blood. The receptors here all came from a man over 45 with COVID-19, enrolled during active disease. Each CDR3 is given with its conserved first and last residue. The order of the fields is D gene, CDR3 length, clone size, J gene, V gene, CDR3 DNA, CDR3 protein. D genes are given only for firm matches. Size tells how often a clone was seen (once, few, many) or the class of an expanded clone, and some rows leave it out.

D gene: TRBD2; CDR3 length: 17; clone size: .; J gene: TRBJ2-7; V gene: TRBV28; CDR3 DNA: TGTGCCAGCAGTTTTCTGACTAGCGGGAGACTGACCTACGAGCAGTACTTC; CDR3 protein: CASSFLTSGRLTYEQYF
D gene: .; CDR3 length: 12; clone size: .; J gene: TRBJ2-3; V gene: TRBV6-5; CDR3 DNA: TGTGCCAGCAGGGGGCAAGGTCCTACGCAGTATTTT; CDR3 protein: CASRGQGPTQYF
D gene: TRBD2; CDR3 length: 15; clone size: .; J gene: TRBJ2-3; V gene: TRBV7-2; CDR3 DNA: TGTGCCAGCAGCTTAGTTGGGACTAGATTGGATACGCAGTATTTT; CDR3 protein: CASSLVGTRLDTQYF
D gene: .; CDR3 length: 13; clone size: once; J gene: TRBJ1-1; V gene: TRBV7-2; CDR3 DNA: TGTGCCAGCAGCTGGGAGGGGAACACTGAAGCTTTCTTT; CDR3 protein: CASSWEGNTEAFF
D gene: .; CDR3 length: 13; clone size: .; J gene: TRBJ1-1; V gene: TRBV12-3/TRBV12-4; CDR3 DNA: TGTGCCAGCAGGCCCATGGGGAGCACTGAAGCTTTCTTT; CDR3 protein: CASRPMGSTEAFF
D gene: TRBD1; CDR3 length: 14; clone size: .; J gene: TRBJ1-2; V gene: TRBV23-1; CDR3 DNA: TGCGCCAGCAGTCAATGGGACAGGGGTTATGGCTACACCTTC; CDR3 protein: CASSQWDRGYGYTF
D gene: .; CDR3 length: 14; clone size: .; J gene: TRBJ1-1; V gene: TRBV28; CDR3 DNA: TGTGCCAGCACCGCCCCAGGGGAAGCTGGTGAAGCTTTCTTT; CDR3 protein: CASTAPGEAGEAFF
D gene: .; CDR3 length: 16; clone size: .; J gene: TRBJ2-1; V gene: TRBV6-5; CDR3 DNA: TGTGCCAGCAGTTACGAAGCGGCCTCCCCCTACAATGAGCAGTTCTTC; CDR3 protein: CASSYEAASPYNEQFF
D gene: TRBD2; CDR3 length: 20; clone size: .; J gene: TRBJ2-1; V gene: TRBV7-8; CDR3 DNA: TGTGCCAGCAGCTTAGAAACCGGGACGACTAGCGGGAGCTCCTACAATGAGCAGTTCTTC; CDR3 protein: CASSLETGTTSGSSYNEQFF
D gene: .; CDR3 length: 14; clone size: once; J gene: TRBJ2-7; V gene: TRBV5-4; CDR3 DNA: TGTGCCAGCAGCCCCGGAGGGCAGCGTAACGAGCAGTACTTC; CDR3 protein: CASSPGGQRNEQYF
D gene: TRBD2; CDR3 length: 12; clone size: .; J gene: TRBJ2-5; V gene: TRBV30; CDR3 DNA: TGTGCCTGCCGGGGGGGCGCAGAGACCCAGTACTTC; CDR3 protein: CACRGGAETQYF
D gene: .; CDR3 length: 14; clone size: .; J gene: TRBJ2-2; V gene: TRBV5-1; CDR3 DNA: TGCGCCAGCAGCGCAACACAGAACACCGGGGAGCTGTTTTTT; CDR3 protein: CASSATQNTGELFF
D gene: .; CDR3 length: 13; clone size: .; J gene: TRBJ2-5; V gene: TRBV7-3; CDR3 DNA: TGTGCCAGCAGCGGGACAACGCAAGAGACCCAGTACTTC; CDR3 protein: CASSGTTQETQYF
D gene: TRBD2; CDR3 length: 16; clone size: .; J gene: TRBJ2-5; V gene: TRBV11-2; CDR3 DNA: TGTGCCAGCAGCTCGTGGACTAGCGGGCCTCAAGAGACCCAGTACTTC; CDR3 protein: CASSSWTSGPQETQYF
D gene: .; CDR3 length: 16; clone size: .; J gene: TRBJ2-3; V gene: TRBV9; CDR3 DNA: TGTGCCAGCAGCGTACCGAGGGTGGGAGAGACAGATACGCAGTATTTT; CDR3 protein: CASSVPRVGETDTQYF
D gene: .; CDR3 length: 14; clone size: once; J gene: TRBJ2-5; V gene: TRBV9; CDR3 DNA: TGTGCCAGCAGCCCGAGAACCGGAGAAGAGACCCAGTACTTC; CDR3 protein: CASSPRTGEETQYF
D gene: TRBD2; CDR3 length: 16; clone size: .; J gene: TRBJ2-1; V gene: TRBV11-2; CDR3 DNA: TGTGCCAGCAGCTTAAGCCTTTCTAGCGGGGAAAATGAGCAGTTCTTC; CDR3 protein: CASSLSLSSGENEQFF
D gene: .; CDR3 length: 12; clone size: .; J gene: TRBJ2-5; V gene: TRBV6-5; CDR3 DNA: TGTGCCAGCAGTTACCTCGGTGCGACCCAGTACTTC; CDR3 protein: CASSYLGATQYF
D gene: TRBD2; CDR3 length: 17; clone size: .; J gene: TRBJ2-7; V gene: TRBV7-9; CDR3 DNA: TGTGCCAGCAGCCCCCGACTAGCGGGAGGGCGGTCCTACGAGCAGTACTTC; CDR3 protein: CASSPRLAGGRSYEQYF
D gene: .; CDR3 length: 15; clone size: once; J gene: TRBJ2-2; V gene: TRBV4-1; CDR3 DNA: TGCGCCAGCAGCCGGGGACACTCGAACACCGGGGAGCTGTTTTTT; CDR3 protein: CASSRGHSNTGELFF
D gene: .; CDR3 length: 16; clone size: .; J gene: TRBJ2-6; V gene: TRBV5-5; CDR3 DNA: TGTGCCAGCAGCTTCACAGGGTCTCCTGGGGCCAACGTCCTGACTTTC; CDR3 protein: CASSFTGSPGANVLTF
D gene: .; CDR3 length: 16; clone size: .; J gene: TRBJ2-1; V gene: TRBV9; CDR3 DNA: TGTGCCAGCAGCGTGGGTTTGCTAGCAGGCTACAATGAGCAGTTCTTC; CDR3 protein: CASSVGLLAGYNEQFF
D gene: .; CDR3 length: 13; clone size: .; J gene: TRBJ1-4; V gene: TRBV5-1; CDR3 DNA: TGCGCCAGCAGCTTATCTAATCTCGAAAAACTGTTTTTT; CDR3 protein: CASSLSNLEKLFF
D gene: TRBD2; CDR3 length: 13; clone size: .; J gene: TRBJ2-5; V gene: TRBV11-2; CDR3 DNA: TGTGCCAGCAGCTTATTGTCACTAGCGAGCCAGTACTTC; CDR3 protein: CASSLLSLASQYF
D gene: .; CDR3 length: 14; clone size: .; J gene: TRBJ1-5; V gene: TRBV24-1; CDR3 DNA: TGTGCCACCAGTCCTACAGGGTGTAATCAGCCCCAGCATTTT; CDR3 protein: CATSPTGCNQPQHF
D gene: .; CDR3 length: 17; clone size: .; J gene: TRBJ2-3; V gene: TRBV5-1; CDR3 DNA: TGCGCCAGCAGCCCCGGGTTGGGGGGAGGTCGGACAGATACGCAGTATTTT; CDR3 protein: CASSPGLGGGRTDTQYF
D gene: TRBD1; CDR3 length: 14; clone size: .; J gene: TRBJ2-1; V gene: TRBV2; CDR3 DNA: TGTGCCAGCAGTGGGACAGGGTGGTACAATGAGCAGTTCTTC; CDR3 protein: CASSGTGWYNEQFF
D gene: TRBD2; CDR3 length: 19; clone size: .; J gene: TRBJ2-1; V gene: TRBV18; CDR3 DNA: TGTGCCAGCTCACCACGAGAGTCTCAAGCGGGGGGCTCCTACAATGAGCAGTTCTTC; CDR3 protein: CASSPRESQAGGSYNEQFF
D gene: .; CDR3 length: 11; clone size: .; J gene: TRBJ2-3; V gene: TRBV25-1; CDR3 DNA: TGTGCCAGCAGTCGAGTGGATACGCAGTATTTT; CDR3 protein: CASSRVDTQYF
D gene: TRBD1; CDR3 length: 14; clone size: .; J gene: TRBJ2-7; V gene: TRBV5-1; CDR3 DNA: TGCGCCAGCAGCTTGGGCCCAGGGGGTTACGAGCAGTACTTC; CDR3 protein: CASSLGPGGYEQYF
D gene: .; CDR3 length: 13; clone size: .; J gene: TRBJ2-1; V gene: TRBV30; CDR3 DNA: TGTGCCTGGAGTGTTACCGTGCGCAATGAGCAGTTCTTC; CDR3 protein: CAWSVTVRNEQFF
D gene: TRBD1; CDR3 length: 17; clone size: .; J gene: TRBJ2-2; V gene: TRBV5-6; CDR3 DNA: TGTGCCAGCAGCTTGGCTAGGGACAGTACTAACACCGGGGAGCTGTTTTTT; CDR3 protein: CASSLARDSTNTGELFF
D gene: TRBD1; CDR3 length: 16; clone size: .; J gene: TRBJ2-6; V gene: TRBV2; CDR3 DNA: TGTGCCAGCATGCAGGGGGCCCGTAGTGGGGCCAACGTCCTGACTTTC; CDR3 protein: CASMQGARSGANVLTF
D gene: TRBD1; CDR3 length: 14; clone size: .; J gene: TRBJ1-4; V gene: TRBV6-5; CDR3 DNA: TGTGCCAGCAGTCAGGACAGGCCGGGGGAAAAACTGTTTTTT; CDR3 protein: CASSQDRPGEKLFF
D gene: TRBD2; CDR3 length: 22; clone size: .; J gene: TRBJ2-5; V gene: TRBV14; CDR3 DNA: TGTGCCAGCAGCCAAGATGGGCCGGGAGCGGGAAGCCGAGGACTTAGAGGGGAGACCCAGTACTTC; CDR3 protein: CASSQDGPGAGSRGLRGETQYF
D gene: TRBD1; CDR3 length: 13; clone size: few; J gene: TRBJ1-2; V gene: TRBV2; CDR3 DNA: TGTGCCAGCTGGGACAGGCCGTTCTATGGCTACACCTTC; CDR3 protein: CASWDRPFYGYTF
D gene: .; CDR3 length: 14; clone size: .; J gene: TRBJ2-7; V gene: TRBV25-1; CDR3 DNA: TGTGCCAGCAGGACGACAAGGGGATCCTACGAGCAGTACTTC; CDR3 protein: CASRTTRGSYEQYF
D gene: .; CDR3 length: 14; clone size: once; J gene: TRBJ1-4; V gene: TRBV28; CDR3 DNA: TGTGCCAGCAGTTCGACGACTCCCGGGTGGAAACTGTTTTTT; CDR3 protein: CASSSTTPGWKLFF
D gene: TRBD1; CDR3 length: 15; clone size: .; J gene: TRBJ1-4; V gene: TRBV19; CDR3 DNA: TGTGCCAGCGGACAGGGTTCGGCAACTAATGAAAAACTGTTTTTT; CDR3 protein: CASGQGSATNEKLFF
D gene: .; CDR3 length: 15; clone size: .; J gene: TRBJ2-5; V gene: TRBV3-1/TRBV3-2; CDR3 DNA: TGTGCCAGCAGCCAAGTGAGGAGGGGCCAAGAGACCCAGTACTTC; CDR3 protein: CASSQVRRGQETQYF
D gene: .; CDR3 length: 13; clone size: .; J gene: TRBJ2-3; V gene: TRBV6-4; CDR3 DNA: TGTGCCAGCAGCCCTAGCGCCACAGATACGCAGTATTTT; CDR3 protein: CASSPSATDTQYF
D gene: TRBD1; CDR3 length: 15; clone size: .; J gene: TRBJ2-7; V gene: TRBV28; CDR3 DNA: TGTGCCACCTACCCGGTGGACAGGGGGCTCTACGAGCAGTACTTC; CDR3 protein: CATYPVDRGLYEQYF
D gene: .; CDR3 length: 14; clone size: .; J gene: TRBJ2-7; V gene: TRBV6-6; CDR3 DNA: TGTGCCAGCAGTTATGAAGGGGTCGGGTACGAGCAGTACTTC; CDR3 protein: CASSYEGVGYEQYF
D gene: .; CDR3 length: 12; clone size: .; J gene: TRBJ1-2; V gene: TRBV28; CDR3 DNA: TGTGCCAGCAGTTTGGACAGTTATGGCTACACCTTC; CDR3 protein: CASSLDSYGYTF
D gene: .; CDR3 length: 16; clone size: once; J gene: TRBJ1-2; V gene: TRBV6-5; CDR3 DNA: TGTGCCAGCAGTTTTTCTTCAGGGCTACTTAACTATGGCTACACCTTC; CDR3 protein: CASSFSSGLLNYGYTF